This note documents a single T cell receptor beta chain sequence. What it recognizes is unknown. Both 60 Vbeta primers and 13 Jbeta primers went into the PCR. Sequencing used immunoSEQ multiplex PCR; TCRdb keeps in-frame clones, though not all of them. The sample shows approximately 190,000 clones, 82% of them seen only once. The V end lost 6 bases, the J end lost 16 bases, and 24 bases lay between the germline ends. The CDR3 is 14 amino acids. Germline V gene sequence: CDR1 MNHNY, CDR2 SVGAGI (reference sequence). This entry comes from a study of cytomegalovirus exposure and HLA in healthy donors. At the level of the study: Sequencing of about 179 million T cells in an earlier analysis found 95 million to 120 million unique TCR beta sequences. General study points: Generally TCR sequences proved uncommon, though certain public TCRs appeared in numerous donors.

This sequence was found in a woman in her late teens or twenties in good health and CMV-seronegative. The material sequenced was PBMCs. The chain joins TRBV6-6 to TRBJ2-2; D possibly corresponds to TRBD2 (6 bases). Written as DNA, the CDR3 is TGTGCCAGCAGAACCGGGACTGCCCCTCTATGGCCGTTTTTT. It codes for CASRTGTAPLWPFF.